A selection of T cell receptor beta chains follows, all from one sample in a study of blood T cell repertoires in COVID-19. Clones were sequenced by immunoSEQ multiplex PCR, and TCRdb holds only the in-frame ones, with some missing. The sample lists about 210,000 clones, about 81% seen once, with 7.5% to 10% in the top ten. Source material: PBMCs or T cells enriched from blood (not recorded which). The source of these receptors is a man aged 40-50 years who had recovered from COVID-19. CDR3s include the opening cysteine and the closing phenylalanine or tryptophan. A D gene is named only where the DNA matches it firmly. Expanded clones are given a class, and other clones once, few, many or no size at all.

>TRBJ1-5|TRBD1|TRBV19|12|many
CASGTGWQPQHF
TGTGCCAGTGGGACAGGGTGGCAGCCCCAGCATTTT
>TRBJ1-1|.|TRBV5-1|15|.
CASSSRQLMNTEAFF
TGCGCCAGCAGCTCCAGACAGTTAATGAACACTGAAGCTTTCTTT
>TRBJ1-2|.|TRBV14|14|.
CASSQVQWNYGYTF
TGTGCCAGCAGCCAAGTTCAGTGGAACTATGGCTACACCTTC
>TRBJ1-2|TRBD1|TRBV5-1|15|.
CASSSTGAASYGYTF
TGCGCCAGCAGCTCGACAGGGGCAGCAAGCTATGGCTACACCTTC
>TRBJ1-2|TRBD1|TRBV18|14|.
CASSPGQGTGGYTF
TGTGCCAGCTCACCCGGACAGGGGACGGGTGGCTACACCTTC
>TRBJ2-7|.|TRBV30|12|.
CAWRTGSYEQYF
TGTGCCTGGAGAACAGGGTCCTACGAGCAGTACTTC
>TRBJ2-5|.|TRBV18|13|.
CASSPQGRETQYF
TGTGCCAGCTCACCTCAGGGGCGGGAGACCCAGTACTTC
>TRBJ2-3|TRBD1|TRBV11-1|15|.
CASSLSARGSDTQYF
TGTGCCAGCAGCCTATCCGCCAGGGGGTCAGATACGCAGTATTTT
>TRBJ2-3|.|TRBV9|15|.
CASSAFLQSTDTQYF
TGTGCCAGCAGTGCGTTCCTACAGAGCACAGATACGCAGTATTTT
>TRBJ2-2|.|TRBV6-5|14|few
CATRLDLGMGELFF
TGTGCCACCAGACTAGACTTAGGGATGGGGGAGCTGTTTTTT
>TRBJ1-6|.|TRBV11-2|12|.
CASSPEQAPLHF
TGTGCCAGCAGCCCCGAGCAGGCTCCACTCCACTTT
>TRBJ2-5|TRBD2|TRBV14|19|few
CASSQDAVAGGRKRETQYF
TGTGCCAGCAGCCAAGACGCAGTAGCGGGGGGCCGGAAGAGAGAGACCCAGTACTTC
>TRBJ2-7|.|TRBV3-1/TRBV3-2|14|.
CASSQGPQVREQYF
TGTGCCAGCAGCCAAGGTCCTCAGGTACGCGAGCAGTACTTC
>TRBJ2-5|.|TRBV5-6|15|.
CASSKDSPGGETQYF
TGTGCCAGCAGCAAGGACAGCCCTGGAGGAGAGACCCAGTACTTC
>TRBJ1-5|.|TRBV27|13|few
CASSLIYDQPQHF
TGTGCCAGCAGTTTAATATATGATCAGCCCCAGCATTTT
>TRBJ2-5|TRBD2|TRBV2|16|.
CASSEGAGVLQETQYF
TGTGCCAGCAGTGAGGGAGCGGGGGTGCTACAAGAGACCCAGTACTTC
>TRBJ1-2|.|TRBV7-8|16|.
CASSPLPGSTNYGYTF
TGTGCCAGCAGCCCTCTACCAGGGTCGACTAACTATGGCTACACCTTC
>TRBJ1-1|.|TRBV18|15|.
CASSLVAVMNTEAFF
TGTGCCAGCTCACTAGTCGCTGTGATGAACACTGAAGCTTTCTTT
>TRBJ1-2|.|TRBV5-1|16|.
CASSLGGRATNYGYTF
TGCGCCAGCAGCTTGGGGGGCCGGGCCACTAACTATGGCTACACCTTC
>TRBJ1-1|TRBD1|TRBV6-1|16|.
CASSDRQGAVNTEAFF
TGTGCCAGCAGTGACCGACAGGGGGCCGTGAACACTGAAGCTTTCTTT
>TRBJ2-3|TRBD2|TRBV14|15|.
CASSPGLASTDTQYF
TGTGCCAGCAGCCCGGGACTAGCAAGCACAGATACGCAGTATTTT
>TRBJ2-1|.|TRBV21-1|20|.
CASSNGVGTSGYDSYNEQFF
TGTGCCAGCAGCAATGGGGTCGGGACTAGCGGGTACGACTCCTACAATGAGCAGTTCTTC
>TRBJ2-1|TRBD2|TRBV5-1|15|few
CASSLVGTSGGEQFF
TGCGCCAGCAGCTTGGTGGGGACTAGCGGGGGTGAGCAGTTCTTC
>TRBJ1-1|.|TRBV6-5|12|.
CASTRAGQEAFF
TGTGCCAGCACTCGGGCGGGGCAAGAAGCTTTCTTT
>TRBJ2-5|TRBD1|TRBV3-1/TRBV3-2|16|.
CASSQGTDRARAPQYF
TGTGCCAGCAGCCAGGGAACGGACAGGGCGCGAGCCCCCCAGTACTTC
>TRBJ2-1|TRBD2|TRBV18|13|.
CASSWDYLNEQFF
TGTGCCAGCTCGTGGGACTACCTCAATGAGCAGTTCTTC
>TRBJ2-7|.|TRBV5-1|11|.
CASSGDFEQYF
TGCGCCAGCAGCGGGGACTTCGAGCAGTACTTC
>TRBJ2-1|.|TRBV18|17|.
CASSLAGSGSAYNEQFF
TGTGCCAGCTCACTAGCCGGGAGCGGAAGCGCCTACAATGAGCAGTTCTTC
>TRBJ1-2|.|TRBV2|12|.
CAIWTSNYGYTF
TGTGCCATTTGGACTTCTAACTATGGCTACACCTTC
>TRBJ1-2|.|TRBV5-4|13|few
CASSLRGDYGYTF
TGTGCCAGCAGCCTCCGGGGGGACTATGGCTACACCTTC
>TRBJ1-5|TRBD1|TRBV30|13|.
CAWSANRGQAQHF
TGTGCCTGGAGCGCTAACAGGGGACAAGCCCAGCATTTT
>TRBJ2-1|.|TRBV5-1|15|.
CASSFNVASYNEQFF
TGCGCCAGCAGCTTTAATGTAGCGTCCTACAATGAGCAGTTCTTC
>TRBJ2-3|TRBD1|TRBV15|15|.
CATSRLQGAKDTQYF
TGTGCCACCAGCAGGTTACAGGGGGCGAAAGATACGCAGTATTTT
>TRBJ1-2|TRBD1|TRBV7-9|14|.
CASSFTGTGSGYTF
TGTGCCAGCAGCTTTACCGGGACAGGGAGTGGCTACACCTTC
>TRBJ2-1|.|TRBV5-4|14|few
CASSLGTRGNEQFF
TGTGCCAGCAGCTTGGGGACCAGGGGCAATGAGCAGTTCTTC
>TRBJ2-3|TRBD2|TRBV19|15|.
CASSPSGGPTDTQYF
TGTGCCAGTAGCCCCAGCGGGGGCCCAACGGATACGCAGTATTTT
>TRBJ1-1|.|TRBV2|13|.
CASSVTVNTEAFF
TGTGCCAGCAGTGTGACAGTGAACACTGAAGCTTTCTTT
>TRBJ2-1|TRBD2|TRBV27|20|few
CASDLVPGLAGESHYNEQFF
TGTGCCAGCGACTTAGTCCCGGGACTAGCGGGAGAATCCCACTACAATGAGCAGTTCTTC
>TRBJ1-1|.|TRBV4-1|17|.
CASSQGALQGFIAEAFF
TGCGCCAGCAGCCAGGGGGCCCTACAGGGTTTTATCGCTGAAGCTTTCTTT
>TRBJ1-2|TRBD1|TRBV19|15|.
CASSTPTGENYGYTF
TGTGCCAGTAGTACTCCGACAGGGGAGAACTATGGCTACACCTTC
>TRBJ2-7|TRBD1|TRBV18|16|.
CASSKPGQDLSYEQYF
TGTGCCAGCTCAAAGCCGGGACAGGACCTTTCCTACGAGCAGTACTTC
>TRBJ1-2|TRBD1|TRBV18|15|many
CASSPLAQGPDGYTF
TGTGCCAGCTCACCCCTAGCACAGGGGCCTGATGGCTACACCTTC
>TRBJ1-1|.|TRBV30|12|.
CAWAPGDREAFF
TGTGCCTGGGCGCCAGGGGACCGGGAAGCTTTCTTT
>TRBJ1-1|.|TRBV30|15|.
CAWSSPGRGDTEAFF
TGTGCCTGGAGTTCTCCCGGACGGGGAGACACTGAAGCTTTCTTT
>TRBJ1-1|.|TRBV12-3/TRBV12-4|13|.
CASSGHMNTEAFF
TGTGCCAGCAGTGGACACATGAACACTGAAGCTTTCTTT
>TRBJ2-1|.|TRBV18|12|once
CASSPGGNEQFF
TGTGCCAGCTCACCGGGGGGAAATGAGCAGTTCTTC
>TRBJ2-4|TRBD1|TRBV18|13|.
CASSSGQKNIQYF
TGTGCCAGCTCATCGGGACAGAAAAACATTCAGTACTTC
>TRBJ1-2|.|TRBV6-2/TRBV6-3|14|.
CASRPPGQLYGYTF
TGTGCCAGCAGACCTCCTGGACAGCTATATGGCTACACCTTC
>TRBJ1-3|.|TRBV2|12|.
CASALSGNTIYF
TGTGCCAGCGCGCTCTCTGGAAACACCATATATTTT
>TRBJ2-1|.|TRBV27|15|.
CASSSSGSVYNEQFF
TGTGCCAGCAGTTCTAGTGGTAGCGTATACAATGAGCAGTTCTTC
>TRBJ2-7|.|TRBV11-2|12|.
CASSPGTYEQYF
TGTGCCAGCAGCCCAGGGACTTACGAGCAGTACTTC
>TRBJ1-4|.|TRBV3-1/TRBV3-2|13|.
CASSLPGNEKLFF
TGTGCCAGCAGCCTCCCGGGGAATGAAAAACTGTTTTTT
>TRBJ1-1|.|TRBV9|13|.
CASRSRENTEAFF
TGTGCCAGCAGGTCCAGGGAGAACACTGAAGCTTTCTTT
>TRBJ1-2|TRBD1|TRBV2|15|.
CASSEIGTANYGYTF
TGTGCCAGCAGTGAAATCGGGACAGCTAACTATGGCTACACCTTC
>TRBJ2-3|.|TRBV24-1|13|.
CATSDPGLDTQYF
TGTGCCACCAGTGATCCAGGACTAGATACGCAGTATTTT